Listed below are T cell receptor beta chains from one sample, sequenced in a study of CD8+CD57+ T cells in acquired aplastic anemia. TCRdb reprocessed the reads with MiXCR, giving one entry per CDR3 protein. Of roughly 150,000 distinct CDR3 sequences listed, about 48% are singletons. The sequenced material came from sorted CD4+, CD8+, or CD8+CD57+ T cells (not recorded which) from PBMCs. These receptors were taken from a human donor in good health. CDR3s include the opening cysteine and the closing phenylalanine or tryptophan. Part of the rows lack a size; the others show once, few, many or a class for expanded clones.

J gene,clone size,V gene,CDR3 protein
TRBJ2-3,once,TRBV24-1,CATSDVTSSDTQYF
TRBJ2-2,many,TRBV29-1,CSVGVRLAGLELFF
TRBJ1-5,-,TRBV11-1,CASSLVFKRDRDQPQHF
TRBJ2-2,-,TRBV7-3,CASSLIGFGRGTNTGELVF
TRBJ2-7,-,TRBV5-1,CASSPGLAGSTYEQYF
TRBJ1-4,-,TRBV12-5,CASGLVLGTNEKLFF
TRBJ1-2,-,TRBV15,CATSSPGTANYGYTF
TRBJ2-5,many,TRBV20-1,CSAPPEVGGAKETQYF
TRBJ1-2,many,TRBV12-3/TRBV12-4,CASSPEARSYGYTF
TRBJ2-7,-,TRBV10-3,CAISESPYEQYF
TRBJ2-3,many,TRBV6-1,CASSRPGLAGAKAQYF
TRBJ1-1,few,TRBV2,CATTDVVNTEAFF
TRBJ1-3,-,TRBV11-2,CASSSSGQGAAGNTIYF
TRBJ2-1,many,TRBV5-1,CASSLEGLAQNEQFF
TRBJ2-5,-,TRBV5-6,CASSPFVTSGEEGETQYF
TRBJ1-5,-,TRBV7-8,CASSRTGRDSNQPQHF